The 2 T cell receptor beta chains given below trace back to one sample, sequenced in a study of human T cells and chemical hapten exposure. Time point here: patch test 1, 2 weeks after DPC sensitization. This sample's treatment: therapeutic diphenylcyclopropenone sensitization with weekly scalp DPC. TCRdb recomputed calls from the RACE reads with MiXCR, one row per CDR3 protein. The sample has 340,000 or so distinct CDR3 sequences, roughly 6.9% seen once. The specimen comprised whole blood, sampled in connection with sensitization to the hapten diphenylcyclopropenone (DPC). All receptors come from a woman aged 18-35 years with alopecia areata. Some clones in this sample may be carry-over from other donors' samples.

This clonotype has just a few counts. V usage is TRBV20-1 and J usage is TRBJ2-7, with 10 bases matching TRBD2. The CDR3 extends over 14 amino acids. Germline V gives CDR1 DFQATT, CDR2 SNEGSKA (reference sequence). J gave up 0 bases and V 2 bases, and 1 base lay outside the gene matches. The CDR3 DNA follows: TGCAGTGCTAGAATAGCGGGGGGCTCCTACGAGCAGTACTTC. This translates into CSARIAGGSYEQYF.

To note about this clonotype: A junction boundary mismatches the germline segment, possibly from a read error. The rearrangement uses TRBV29-1 and TRBJ2-3, with 9 bases fitting TRBD1. The germline CDR1 and CDR2 sequences are SQVTM and ANQGSEA. This CDR3 is built from 13 residues. CDR3 nucleotides: TGTAGTATAACCGGGACAGGGTCGGATACGCAGTATTTT. It specifies CSITGTGSDTQYF.